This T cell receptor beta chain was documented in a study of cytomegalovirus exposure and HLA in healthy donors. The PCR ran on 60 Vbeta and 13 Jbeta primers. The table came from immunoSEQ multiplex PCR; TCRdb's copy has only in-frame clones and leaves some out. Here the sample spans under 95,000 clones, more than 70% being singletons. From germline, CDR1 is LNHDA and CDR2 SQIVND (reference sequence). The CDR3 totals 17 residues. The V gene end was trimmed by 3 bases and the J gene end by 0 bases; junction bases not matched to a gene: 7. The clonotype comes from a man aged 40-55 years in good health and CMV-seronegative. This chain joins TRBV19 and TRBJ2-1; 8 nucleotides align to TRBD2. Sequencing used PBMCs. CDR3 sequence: CASSIWGGGSSYNEQFF. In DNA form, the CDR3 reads TGTGCCAGTAGTATCTGGGGCGGGGGGAGCTCCTACAATGAGCAGTTCTTC.